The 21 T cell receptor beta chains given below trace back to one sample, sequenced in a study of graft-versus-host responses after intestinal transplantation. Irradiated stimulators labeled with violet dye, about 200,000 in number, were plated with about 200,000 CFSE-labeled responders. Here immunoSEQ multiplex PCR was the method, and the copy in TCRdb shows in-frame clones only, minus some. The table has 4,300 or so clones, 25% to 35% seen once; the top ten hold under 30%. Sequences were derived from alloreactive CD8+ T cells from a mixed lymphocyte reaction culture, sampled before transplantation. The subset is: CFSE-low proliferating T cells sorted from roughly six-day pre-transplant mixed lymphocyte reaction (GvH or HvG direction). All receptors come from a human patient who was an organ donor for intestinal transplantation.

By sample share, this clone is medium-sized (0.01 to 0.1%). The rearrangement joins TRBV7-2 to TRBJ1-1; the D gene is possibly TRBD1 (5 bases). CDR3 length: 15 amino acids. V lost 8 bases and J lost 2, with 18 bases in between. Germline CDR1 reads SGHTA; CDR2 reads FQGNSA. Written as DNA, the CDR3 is TGTGCCAGCTACCTCTCGGGGGGGACTAACACTGAAGCTTTCTTT. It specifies CASYLSGGTNTEAFF.

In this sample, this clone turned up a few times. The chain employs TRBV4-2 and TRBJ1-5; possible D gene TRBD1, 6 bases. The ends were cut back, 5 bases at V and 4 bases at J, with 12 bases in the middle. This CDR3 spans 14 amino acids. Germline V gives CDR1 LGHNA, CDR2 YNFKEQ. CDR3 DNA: TGTGCCAGCAGCTTGGGGCAGGGGAATCAGCCCCAGCATTTT. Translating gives CASSLGQGNQPQHF.

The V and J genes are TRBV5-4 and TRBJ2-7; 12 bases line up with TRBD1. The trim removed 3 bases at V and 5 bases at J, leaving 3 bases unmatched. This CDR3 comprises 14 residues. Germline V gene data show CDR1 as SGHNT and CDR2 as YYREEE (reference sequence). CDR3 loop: CASSWGQGAHEQYV. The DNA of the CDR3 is TGTGCCAGCAGCTGGGGACAGGGGGCTCACGAGCAGTACGTC.

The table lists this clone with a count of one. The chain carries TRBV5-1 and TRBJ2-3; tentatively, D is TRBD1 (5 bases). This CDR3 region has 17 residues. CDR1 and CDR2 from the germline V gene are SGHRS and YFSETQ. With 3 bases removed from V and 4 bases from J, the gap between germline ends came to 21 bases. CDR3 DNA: TGCGCCAGCAGCTCCAGCCCCAGGGCCTTTCTGTCAGATACGCAGTATTTT. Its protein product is CASSSSPRAFLSDTQYF.

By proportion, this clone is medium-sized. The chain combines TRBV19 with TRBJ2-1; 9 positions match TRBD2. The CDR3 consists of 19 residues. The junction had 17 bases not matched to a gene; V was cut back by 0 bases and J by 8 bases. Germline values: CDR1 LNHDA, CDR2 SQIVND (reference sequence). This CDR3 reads CASSIDPFGAGGSLDEQFF. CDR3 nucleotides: TGTGCCAGTAGTATAGATCCCTTTGGAGCGGGGGGCTCTCTCGATGAGCAGTTCTTC.

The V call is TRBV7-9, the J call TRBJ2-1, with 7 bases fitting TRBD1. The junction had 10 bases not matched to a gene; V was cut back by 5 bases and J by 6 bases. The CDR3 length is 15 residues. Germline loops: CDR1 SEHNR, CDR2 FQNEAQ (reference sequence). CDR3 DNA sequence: TGTGCCAGCAGCGCCATCGACAGGGAAGGCAATGAGCAGTTCTTC. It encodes CASSAIDREGNEQFF.

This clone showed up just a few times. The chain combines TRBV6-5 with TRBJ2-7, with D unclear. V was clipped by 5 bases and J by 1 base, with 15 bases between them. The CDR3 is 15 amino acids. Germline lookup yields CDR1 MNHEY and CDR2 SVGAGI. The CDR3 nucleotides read TGTGCCAGCAGTATAAGTCCACTGAGGTCCTACGAGCAGTACGTC. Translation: CASSISPLRSYEQYV.

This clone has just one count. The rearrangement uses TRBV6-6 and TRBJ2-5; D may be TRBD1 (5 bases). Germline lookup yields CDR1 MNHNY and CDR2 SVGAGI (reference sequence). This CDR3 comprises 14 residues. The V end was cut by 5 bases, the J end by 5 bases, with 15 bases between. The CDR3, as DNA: TGTGCCAGCAGTCTACAGGTGGCAGGGGAGACCCAGTACTTC. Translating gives CASSLQVAGETQYF.

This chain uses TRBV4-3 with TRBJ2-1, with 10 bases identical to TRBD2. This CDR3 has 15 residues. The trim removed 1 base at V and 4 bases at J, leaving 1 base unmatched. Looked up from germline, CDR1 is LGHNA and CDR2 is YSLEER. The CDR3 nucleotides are TGCGCCAGCAGCCAAGTAGCGGGGGGATACAATGAGCAGTTCTTC. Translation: CASSQVAGGYNEQFF.

CDR3 amino acids: CASSAPGLAEDTQYF. In DNA, the CDR3 is TGTGCCAGCAGCGCACCGGGACTAGCGGAAGATACGCAGTATTTT. This chain links TRBV11-3 with TRBJ2-3, with 11 bases matching TRBD2. The CDR3 is 15 residues long. The junction had 6 bases not matched to a gene; V was cut back by 5 bases and J by 5 bases. Germline V lookup: CDR1 SGHNT, CDR2 YENEEA.

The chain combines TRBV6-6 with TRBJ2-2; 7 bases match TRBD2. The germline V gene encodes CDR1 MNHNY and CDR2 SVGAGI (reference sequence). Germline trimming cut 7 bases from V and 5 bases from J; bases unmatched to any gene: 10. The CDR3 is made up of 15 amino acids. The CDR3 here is CASKGGLAETGELFF. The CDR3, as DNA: TGTGCCAGCAAAGGTGGCCTAGCGGAAACCGGGGAGCTGTTTTTT.

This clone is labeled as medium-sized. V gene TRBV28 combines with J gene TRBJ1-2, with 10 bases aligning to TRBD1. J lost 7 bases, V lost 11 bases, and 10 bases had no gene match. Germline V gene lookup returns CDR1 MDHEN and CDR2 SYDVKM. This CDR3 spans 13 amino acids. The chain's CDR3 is CAGSRRQGAGYTF. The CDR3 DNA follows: TGTGCCGGCTCGCGGAGACAGGGGGCTGGCTACACCTTC.

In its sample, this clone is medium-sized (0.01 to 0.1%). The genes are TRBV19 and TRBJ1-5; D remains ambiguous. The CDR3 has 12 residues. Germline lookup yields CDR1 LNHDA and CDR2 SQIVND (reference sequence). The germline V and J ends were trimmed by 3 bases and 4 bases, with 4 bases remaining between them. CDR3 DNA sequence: TGTGCCAGTAGTATCGGTAATCAGCCCCAGCATTTT. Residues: CASSIGNQPQHF. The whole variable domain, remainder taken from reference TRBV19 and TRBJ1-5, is DGGITQSPKYLFRKEGQNVTLSCEQNLNHDAMYWYRQDPGQGLRLIYYSQIVNDFQKGDIAEGYSVSREKKESFPLTVTSAQKNPTAFYLCASSIGNQPQHFGDGTRLSIL.

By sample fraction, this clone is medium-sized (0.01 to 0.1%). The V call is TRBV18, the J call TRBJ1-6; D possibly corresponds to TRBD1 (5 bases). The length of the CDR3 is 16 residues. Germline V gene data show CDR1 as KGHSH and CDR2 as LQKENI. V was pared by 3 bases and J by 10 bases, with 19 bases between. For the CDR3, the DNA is TGTGCCAGCTCACCGACCACAGGTGGGGTGCGATCACCCCTCCACTTT. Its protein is CASSPTTGGVRSPLHF.

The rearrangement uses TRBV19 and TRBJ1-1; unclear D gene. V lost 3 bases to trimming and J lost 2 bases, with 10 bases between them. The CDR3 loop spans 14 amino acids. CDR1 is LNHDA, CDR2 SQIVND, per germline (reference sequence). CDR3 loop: CASSIGGVNTEAFF. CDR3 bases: TGTGCCAGTAGTATTGGCGGGGTTAACACTGAAGCTTTCTTT.

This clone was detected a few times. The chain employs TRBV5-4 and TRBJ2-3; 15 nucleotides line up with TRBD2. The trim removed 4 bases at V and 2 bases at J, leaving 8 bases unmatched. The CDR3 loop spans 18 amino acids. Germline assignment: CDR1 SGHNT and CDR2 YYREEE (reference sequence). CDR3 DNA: TGTGCCAGCAGCCCCGGACTAGCGGGGGGGCTTTACACAGATACGCAGTATTTT. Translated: CASSPGLAGGLYTDTQYF.

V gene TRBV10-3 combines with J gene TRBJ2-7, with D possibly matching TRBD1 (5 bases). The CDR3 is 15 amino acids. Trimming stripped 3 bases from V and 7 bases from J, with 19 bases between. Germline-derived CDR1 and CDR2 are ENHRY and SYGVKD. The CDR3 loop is CAISDPKSGAREQYF. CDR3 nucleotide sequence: TGTGCCATCAGTGATCCTAAGTCTGGGGCGAGGGAGCAGTACTTC.

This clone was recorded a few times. The CDR3 DNA sequence: TGTGCCAGTAGTATAGAGGGCACGCTAAATCAGCCCCAGCATTTT. Its translation is CASSIEGTLNQPQHF. V gene TRBV19 combines with J gene TRBJ1-5; D is unresolved. The CDR3 spans 15 residues. CDR1 is LNHDA and CDR2 is SQIVND in the germline V gene (reference sequence). Trimming removed 0 bases from V and 4 bases from J, with 10 bases in between.

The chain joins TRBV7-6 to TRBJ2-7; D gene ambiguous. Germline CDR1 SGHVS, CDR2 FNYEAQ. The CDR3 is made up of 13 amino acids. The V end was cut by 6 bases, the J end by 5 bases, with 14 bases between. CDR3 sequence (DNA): TGTGCCAGCAGAATAGCCGAGAATCACGAGCAGTACGTC. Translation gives CASRIAENHEQYV.

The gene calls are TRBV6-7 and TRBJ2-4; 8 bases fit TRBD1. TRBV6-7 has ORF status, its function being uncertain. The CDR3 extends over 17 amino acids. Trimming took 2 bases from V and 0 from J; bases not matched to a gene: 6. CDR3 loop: CASSYGTGDLAKNIQYF. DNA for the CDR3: TGTGCCAGCAGTTACGGGACAGGCGATTTAGCCAAAAACATTCAGTACTTC.

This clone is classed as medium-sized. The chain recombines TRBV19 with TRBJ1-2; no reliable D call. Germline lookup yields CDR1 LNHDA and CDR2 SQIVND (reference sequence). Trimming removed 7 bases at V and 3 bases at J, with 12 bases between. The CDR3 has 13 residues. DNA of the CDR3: TGTGCCAGTAAAGACACTGGCCACTATGGCTACACCTTC. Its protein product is CASKDTGHYGYTF.